These 27 T cell receptor beta chains came from one sample sequenced in a study of graft-versus-host responses after intestinal transplantation. Data came from immunoSEQ multiplex PCR; TCRdb stores just in-frame clones and leaves some out. The sample contains about 83,000 clones, approximately 91% of which appear only once. Their target antigens are unknown. Specimen: unstimulated CD4+ T cells sorted from spleen or lymph node cells, collected before intestinal transplant. These receptors originate from a human donor who received an intestinal transplant.

DNA for the CDR3: TGTGCCAGCAGTCCAGCGGGAGCCTACGAGCAGTACTTC. This codes for CASSPAGAYEQYF. This chain uses TRBV28 with TRBJ2-7, with 8 bases fitting TRBD2. Trimming at V came to 5 bases and at J to 2 bases, leaving 2 bases not matched to a gene. Germline lookup yields CDR1 MDHEN and CDR2 SYDVKM. The CDR3 is made up of 13 amino acids.

The chain employs TRBV4-1 and TRBJ2-7; D call uncertain. The length of the CDR3 is 13 residues. V gave up 1 base and J gave up 0 bases, with 4 bases separating them. Germline assignment: CDR1 MGHRA and CDR2 YSYEKL. The CDR3 loop is CASSQGASYEQYF. Written as DNA, the CDR3 is TGCGCCAGCAGCCAAGGGGCCTCCTACGAGCAGTACTTC.

The chain carries TRBV5-5 and TRBJ1-2; 8 bases line up with TRBD1. The germline CDR1 and CDR2 sequences are SGHKS and YYEKEE (reference sequence). The J segment lost 4 bases and the V segment lost 2 bases, leaving 7 bases of the junction unmatched. This CDR3 is 15 amino acids long. This CDR3 is CASSLGGQALYGYTF. The CDR3 nucleotides are TGTGCCAGCAGCTTAGGGGGACAGGCACTCTATGGCTACACCTTC.

The chain employs TRBV5-1 and TRBJ2-3; 14 bases line up with TRBD2. Germline V gene lookup returns CDR1 SGHRS and CDR2 YFSETQ. The junction had 10 bases not matched to a gene; V was cut back by 3 bases and J by 4 bases. CDR3 length equals 18 residues. CDR3 protein: CASSYQGLAGGWADTQYF. DNA of the CDR3: TGCGCCAGCAGCTACCAAGGACTAGCGGGAGGATGGGCAGATACGCAGTATTTT.

The chain combines TRBV28 with TRBJ2-5, with 10 bases that match TRBD1. CDR3 length equals 16 residues. Germline V gene lookup returns CDR1 MDHEN and CDR2 SYDVKM. V lost 2 bases to trimming and J lost 3 bases; unmatched junction nucleotides: 6. Here the CDR3 reads CASSLQGGTGEETQYF. In nucleotides, the CDR3 is TGTGCCAGCAGTTTACAGGGCGGGACAGGGGAAGAGACCCAGTACTTC. Using reference TRBV28 and TRBJ2-5 for the parts outside the CDR3, the full variable domain is DVKVTQSSRYLVKRTGEKVFLECVQDMDHENMFWYRQDPGLGLRLIYFSYDVKMKEKGDIPEGYSVSREKKERFSLILESASTNQTSMYLCASSLQGGTGEETQYFGPGTRLLVL.

The CDR3 here is CASSPTGNSYEQYF. Here the CDR3 DNA reads TGTGCCAGCAGTCCAACAGGGAATTCCTACGAGCAGTACTTC. The V call is TRBV9, the J call TRBJ2-7, with D possibly TRBD1 on 6 matching bases. V lost 5 bases, J lost 1 base, and 13 bases lay in between. The CDR3 loop spans 14 amino acids. In germline, CDR1 is SGDLS, CDR2 YYNGEE.

The chain employs TRBV10-2 and TRBJ2-3; D not resolved. This CDR3 is built from 13 residues. Germline CDR1 and CDR2: WSHSY and SAAADI. V shed 1 base and J shed 2 bases, with 4 bases lying between them. Here the CDR3 DNA reads TGCGCCAGCAGTGAGTTGGCCACAGATACGCAGTATTTT. It translates to CASSELATDTQYF.

This rearrangement joins TRBV18 to TRBJ1-1; D call uncertain. The CDR3 runs 12 residues. Per germline, CDR1 KGHSH and CDR2 LQKENI. The ends were cut back, 0 bases at V and 7 bases at J, with 6 bases in the middle. The CDR3 sequence is CASSPPNGEAFF. CDR3 DNA sequence: TGTGCCAGCTCACCACCGAACGGTGAAGCTTTCTTT.

The chain joins TRBV7-9 to TRBJ2-7; possibly TRBD1 for D (5 bases). In germline, CDR1 is SEHNR, CDR2 FQNEAQ (reference sequence). The CDR3 sequence is 14 residues long. Trimming removed 0 bases from V and 6 bases from J, with 12 bases in between. The CDR3 nucleotides are TGTGCCAGCAGCTTAGCCCAGGGTTTGGGCGAGCAGTACTTC. Protein sequence: CASSLAQGLGEQYF.

The rearrangement uses TRBV5-1 and TRBJ2-5, with a possible D match to TRBD2 (6 bases). Trimming pared 4 bases from V and 3 bases from J, leaving 13 bases between. Germline V CDR1 and CDR2: SGHRS, YFSETQ. This CDR3 is 14 amino acids long. CDR3 bases: TGCGCCAGCAGCAGTGGGGCGGGGAAAGAGACCCAGTACTTC. Protein: CASSSGAGKETQYF.

The rearrangement uses TRBV4-2 and TRBJ2-5; D is perhaps TRBD2 (6 bases). The CDR3 length is 14 residues. Germline V lookup: CDR1 LGHNA, CDR2 YNFKEQ. Between the trimmed V and J ends, which lost 0 bases and 7 bases, there was a span of 12 bases. The CDR3 protein is CASSQDRRGGTQYF. CDR3 bases: TGTGCCAGCAGCCAAGATCGGAGGGGAGGGACCCAGTACTTC.

This rearrangement joins TRBV7-9 to TRBJ1-1, with D possibly matching TRBD1 (6 bases). V gave up 5 bases and J gave up 1 base, with 11 bases separating them. In germline, CDR1 is SEHNR, CDR2 FQNEAQ (reference sequence). This CDR3 contains 14 residues. The CDR3: CASSITTGNTEAFF. CDR3 nucleotides: TGTGCCAGCAGCATAACGACAGGGAACACTGAAGCTTTCTTT.

J is TRBJ2-2 and V is TRBV11-3; a possible D gene is TRBD1 (6 bases). V lost 5 bases and J lost 7, with 17 bases in between. Germline assignment: CDR1 SGHNT and CDR2 YENEEA. This CDR3 region has 15 residues. The CDR3 is CASSLGAPGLGELFF. In DNA, the CDR3 is TGTGCCAGCAGCCTGGGGGCGCCGGGGCTCGGGGAGCTGTTTTTT.

The genes are TRBV9 and TRBJ2-1; no clear D gene. Trimming cost V 3 bases and J 0 bases, with 7 bases left between them. Per the germline V gene, CDR1 is SGDLS and CDR2 is YYNGEE. This CDR3 is 14 amino acids long. CDR3 sequence reads: CASSELSSYNEQFF. The CDR3 DNA reads TGTGCCAGCAGCGAACTATCCTCCTACAATGAGCAGTTCTTC. Full variable domain (missing parts from reference TRBV9 and TRBJ2-1): DSGVTQTPKHLITATGQRVTLRCSPRSGDLSVYWYQQSLDQGLQFLIQYYNGEERAKGNILERFSAQQFPDLHSELNLSSLELGDSALYFCASSELSSYNEQFFGPGTRLTVL.

The chain recombines TRBV27 with TRBJ2-1, with 9 positions matching TRBD1. With 6 bases clipped from V and 5 bases from J, the junction kept 8 bases outside the gene matches. The CDR3 spans 15 residues. Germline V CDR1 and CDR2: MNHEY, SMNVEV (reference sequence). As DNA, the CDR3 is TGTGCCAGCAGCCTCCGGGACAGGGTTGACAATGAGCAGTTCTTC. It is translated as CASSLRDRVDNEQFF.

The chain employs TRBV6-1 and TRBJ1-3; possibly TRBD1 for D (6 bases). The germline V and J ends were trimmed by 4 bases and 0 bases, with 7 bases remaining between them. Germline lookup yields CDR1 MNHNS and CDR2 SASEGT. CDR3 length: 14 residues. CDR3 residues: CASSGGHSGNTIYF. DNA of the CDR3: TGTGCCAGCAGTGGGGGACACTCTGGAAACACCATATATTTT.

The chain uses TRBV20-1 and TRBJ2-7; no reliable D call. The germline gives CDR1 DFQATT, CDR2 SNEGSKA (reference sequence). This CDR3 spans 11 amino acids. V was shortened by 1 base and J by 5 bases, with 6 bases between the two germline ends. CDR3: CSARARDEQYF. The CDR3 nucleotides are TGCAGTGCTAGAGCTCGCGACGAGCAGTACTTC.

This clone occurred once. The chain carries TRBV18 and TRBJ2-3; 13 nucleotides align to TRBD2. The CDR3 extends over 17 amino acids. Trimming cost V 0 bases and J 5 bases; bases outside gene matches: 5. CDR1 and CDR2 (germline): KGHSH, LQKENI. CDR3 loop: CASSPPTSGRKVDTQYF. In nucleotides, the CDR3 is TGTGCCAGCTCACCACCGACTAGCGGGAGGAAGGTAGATACGCAGTATTTT.

This clone appeared a few times. The rearrangement uses TRBV30 and TRBJ2-5; 8 bases align to TRBD2. This CDR3 has 11 amino acids. Per germline, CDR1 GTSNPN and CDR2 SVGIG (reference sequence). J lost 7 bases, V lost 5 bases, and 3 bases had no gene match. Here the CDR3 DNA reads TGTGCCTGGGGACTAGCAGGGACCCAGTACTTC. Its translation is CAWGLAGTQYF.

The J gene is TRBJ2-1, the V gene TRBV7-3; tentatively, D is TRBD2 (5 bases). From germline, CDR1 is SGHTA and CDR2 FQGTGA. The V end was cut by 2 bases, the J end by 5 bases, with 10 bases between. This CDR3 comprises 14 residues. For the CDR3, the DNA is TGTGCCAGCAGCTTAGTCCCCGGGAACAATGAGCAGTTCTTC. Protein sequence: CASSLVPGNNEQFF.

This sequence joins TRBV18 and TRBJ1-2; 10 positions agree with TRBD1. Per the germline V gene, CDR1 is KGHSH and CDR2 is LQKENI. V shed 3 bases, J shed 4 bases, and the junction held 5 bases outside the gene matches. The CDR3 covers 15 residues. The CDR3 protein is CASSPGGTGVYGYTF. The CDR3 nucleotides are TGTGCCAGCTCACCGGGAGGGACAGGGGTCTATGGCTACACCTTC.

This rearrangement joins TRBV6-1 to TRBJ2-7; D perhaps matches TRBD1 (6 bases). Germline V lookup: CDR1 MNHNS, CDR2 SASEGT. This CDR3 has 12 residues. The V gene lost 3 bases and the J gene lost 12 bases, with 15 bases spanning the gap. CDR3 coding DNA: TGTGCCAGCAGTGACCCGGGACACGCGATGTACTTC. The encoded protein is CASSDPGHAMYF.

The rearrangement links TRBV18 to TRBJ2-5; possible D gene TRBD2, 5 bases. Trimming removed 3 bases from V and 2 bases from J, with 16 bases in between. This CDR3 has 16 residues. From germline, CDR1 is KGHSH and CDR2 LQKENI. The CDR3 region has the DNA TGTGCCAGCTCACCCTTGCCTCGGACGGGGCAAGAGACCCAGTACTTC. It translates to CASSPLPRTGQETQYF.

This CDR3 reads CASSEQGFYEQYF. The CDR3 DNA is TGTGCCAGCAGCGAACAGGGTTTCTACGAGCAGTACTTC. The rearrangement links TRBV7-9 to TRBJ2-7; possibly TRBD1 for D (6 bases). The CDR3 is made up of 13 amino acids. V was trimmed by 5 bases and J by 3 bases, leaving 11 bases between them. The germline V gene has CDR1 SEHNR and CDR2 FQNEAQ (reference sequence).

This rearrangement joins TRBV2 to TRBJ1-2; possibly TRBD1 for D (6 bases). The length of the CDR3 is 11 residues. Germline V CDR1 and CDR2: SNHLY, FYNNEI. Trimming took off 8 bases at V and 12 bases at J, with 16 bases between the two ends. The DNA of the CDR3 is TGTGCCAGCGGGTTACAGGGCTCGAACACCTTC. Residues: CASGLQGSNTF.

The gene calls are TRBV4-2 and TRBJ1-5; 9 bases match TRBD1. With 4 bases clipped from V and 5 bases from J, the junction kept 6 bases outside the gene matches. The CDR3 covers 15 residues. Germline CDR1 is LGHNA and CDR2 is YNFKEQ. The CDR3 coding sequence is TGTGCCAGCAGCCGAGCCACAGGGGGCGATCAGCCCCAGCATTTT. It encodes CASSRATGGDQPQHF.

The chain has TRBV6-1 and TRBJ2-5; no definite D call. V lost 2 bases and J lost 2, with 9 bases in between. Germline V CDR1 and CDR2: MNHNS, SASEGT. The CDR3 totals 14 residues. The CDR3 region has the DNA TGTGCCAGCAGTGAACTGAGGCCGCAAGAGACCCAGTACTTC. Translated, it gives CASSELRPQETQYF.